This T cell receptor beta chain was found in a study of regulatory T cells in long-lasting Graves disease listed by TCRdb under 2021. Background for the entire study: In the newly diagnosed Graves' disease group, patients had been taking antithyroid drugs for less than 3 months. The study was registered as a clinical trial and conducted in China. This study used TCR sequencing and RNA sequencing of peripheral blood to compare persistent Graves' disease patients against newly diagnosed Graves' disease patients. A total of some 33 samples were covered by TCR sequencing, comprising around 13 persistent and around 20 newly diagnosed Graves' disease patients.

The CDR3 spans 14 residues, from the cysteine through the phenylalanine. Solely the CDR3 DNA is kept, with 42 bases framed from the first base. Via the germline V gene, CDR1 is MDHEN and CDR2 SYDVKM. Deletion took 5 bases off V and 6 bases off J, with a span of 13 bases between the germline ends. The receptor library was made with multiplex PCR. Reads for this sample came from an Illumina HiSeq 4000. iRepertoire HTBI primers and Arm-PCR amplification of CDR3 regions were used to construct TCR beta libraries. Before sequencing, the PCR products went through gel purification. From the authors' description of their analysis: Gene usage analysis of CDR3 amino acid clonotypes relied on the roughly 67 TRBV and 13 to 15 TRBJ segments identified across samples. COPE and FqMerger were used to merge the filtered high-quality paired reads into contigs. BLAST was used to align contigs to IMGT TRBV, TRBD and TRBJ reference genes, and CDR3 was defined according to IMGT. Any clonotype with a frequency above 0.1% was classified as a highly expanded clone. Shannon entropy was used to measure repertoire diversity, and the Gini coefficient was used to measure V-J evenness. Public clonotypes were defined as clonotypes shared by more than one individual. Using fastp trimming at Q25 and MiXCR clonotype assembly, TCRdb reanalyzed the public sequencing data and kept in-frame beta chains. Rows matching on CDR3 protein sequence are summarized as one entry with the most common DNA and genes. These V and J calls derive from TCRdb rather than the authors' analysis. The sample table holds 400,000 to 550,000 distinct CDR3 sequences, of which about 17% were seen once. The ten largest make up about 10% of the sample.

Paper-wide results and their limitations: As a limitation, the authors acknowledged that the small sample size may reduce accuracy. Sequencing and analysis were restricted to the TCR beta chain. TRBV28, TRBJ1-2 and TRBJ2-5 were preferentially used in persistent disease, while TRBV20-1 and TRBJ2-1 were favored in newly diagnosed disease. Compared with newly diagnosed patients, persistent Graves' disease patients had lower TCR Shannon entropy and fewer highly expanded clones, which suggests clonal expansion. Because the primary lesion, thyroid tissue, could not be accessed, the study looked at peripheral blood alone. More public clonotypes were shared among persistent patients (around 2,600) than among newly diagnosed patients (966).

There are many counts of this clonotype. Which antigen it targets is not known. No base quality values were provided; no much bigger clone lies one nucleotide off. Explained via the paper, the time point label denotes: newly diagnosed GD, antithyroid drugs for less than 3 months. RNA was extracted from PBMCs in TRIzol for both TCR sequencing and RNA sequencing. The diagnosis of Graves' disease was made according to American Thyroid Association guidelines. Patients for the study were recruited at an endocrinology department in Xi'an, China. From each patient, about 9.7 milliliters of peripheral blood was collected into an EDTA anticoagulant tube. Ficoll Paque Plus density gradient separation was used to isolate PBMCs, and no further T cell sorting was done. An Agilent 2100 Bioanalyzer and agarose gel were used to check RNA quality, while a NanoDrop 2000 measured RNA concentration. This sample also belongs to another study, concerning T cells in Graves' hyperthyroidism and ophthalmopathy. As that second study puts it: Stable Graves' hyperthyroidism was defined as no progression to ophthalmopathy during 18 months of follow-up. Hyperthyroidism patients were newly diagnosed, with disease duration under 2 months, and aged 18 to 65 years. Any patient with an uncontrolled infection, another autoimmune disease, pregnancy or lactation was excluded. Clinical symptoms, serum thyroxine and TRAb, thyroid ultrasound, and orbital computed tomography formed the basis for the diagnoses. For the first round of RT-PCR on the TCR CDR3, the HTBI primer set was used together with the Qiagen OneStep RT-PCR kit. Blood samples also contained most of the expanded thyroid clonotypes (frequency above 0.001), which suggests that blood repertoires may reflect thyroid immune responses. In cross-validation, a model built on a 13 V-J signature told ophthalmopathy apart from stable hyperthyroidism with 85% to 90% sensitivity and roughly 81% specificity, and in testing the same model reached 80%/75%. In validation, progression to ophthalmopathy was predicted by the model with 70% to 71% sensitivity and 72.22% specificity, a median of about 6.8 months before onset. TCR V-J signatures able to tell the groups apart were searched for in a discovery cohort of about a hundred patients, of whom fewer than 45 had Graves' ophthalmopathy and about 60 had stable Graves' hyperthyroidism. Prospective prediction of ophthalmopathy was tested in an independent validation cohort consisting of 18 to 20 hyperthyroidism patients and over 15 patients who later progressed to ophthalmopathy. The 75 to 100 discovery patients were randomly split 7:3 into training and test sets. In roughly six Graves' hyperthyroidism patients, the study also compared T-cell repertoires from thyroid tissue with T-cell repertoires from blood. Following sampling, methimazole starting at 30 mg daily was given to hyperthyroidism patients, and high-dose intravenous methylprednisolone was given to ophthalmopathy patients. Libraries were constructed in a second round of multiplex PCR, after which size selection and purification were carried out. Paired-end sequencing of the libraries was performed with 100 bp reads on an Illumina HiSeq2000. SOAPnuke was used to process the raw data, throwing out any read that contained adapters or uncalled bases, had a mean Phred below 15, or lacked an exact constant-primer or identifier match. COPE v1.2.5 was used to merge the high-quality paired reads, and each unique nucleotide sequence was defined as a clonotype. MiTCR v1.1 was used to align clonotypes to the IMGT TRBV, TRBD and TRBJ reference segments. Analysis was restricted to V-J combinations with a frequency above 0.0001, which covered about 99% of repertoires. The TCS score was defined as the ratio of F50 (clonal expansion) to E x V (chaos), calculated using BLOSUM62-based TCRdist between CDR3 peptides within each V-J. Welch's t-statistics and random forest reduced fewer than 550 V-J features to fewer than 15, which were used in a naive Bayes classifier (R e1071). No statistical method was used to fix the sample size in advance, and group allocation was not hidden from the investigators. TCR Vbeta CDR3 sequencing of 135 peripheral blood samples (over 40 ophthalmopathy, 75 to 85 hyperthyroidism and some 17 progressor patients) is reported in the paper.

The specimen was peripheral blood mononuclear cells (PBMCs), collected at new diagnosis, from a patient treated with antithyroid drugs. The receptor comes from a woman aged 30 to 39 with Graves disease. Donor details come from another sample of the same person, matched by shared clones. Recombination linked TRBV28 to TRBJ2-2, with an unclear D gene assignment. The CDR3 region has the sequence CASSPDVSAGELFF. The sequenced DNA is TGTGCCAGCAGTCCCGACGTATCGGCCGGGGAGCTGTTTTTT.